These 10 T cell receptor beta chains originate from one sample sequenced in a study of human T cells and chemical hapten exposure. TCRdb redid the calling of the RACE reads with MiXCR, one entry per CDR3 protein. Here the sample spans around 69,000 distinct CDR3 sequences, 6.5% to 10% being singletons. The time point here: patch test 2, 6 weeks after DPC sensitization. Treatment in this sample: therapeutic diphenylcyclopropenone sensitization with weekly scalp DPC. Source: whole blood, taken in connection with sensitization to the hapten diphenylcyclopropenone (DPC). These receptors were collected from a woman in her 50s with alopecia areata. Some clones in this sample may be carry-over from other donors' samples.

The rearrangement links TRBV5-1 to TRBJ2-6; 7 bases map to TRBD1. Losses at the gene ends were 4 bases for V and 2 bases for J; bases not matched to a gene: 6. Germline assignment: CDR1 SGHRS and CDR2 YFSETQ. CDR3 length: 16 residues. The DNA for the CDR3 is TGCGCCAGCAGCGATGGGACAGCACCTGGGGCCAACGTCCTGACTTTC. It translates to CASSDGTAPGANVLTF.

This clonotype has just a few counts. This chain links TRBV7-6 with TRBJ1-2; TRBD1 might be the D (5 bases). Germline CDR1 and CDR2: SGHVS and FNYEAQ. V dropped 1 base and J dropped 7 bases, with 7 bases sitting between them. The CDR3 length is 12 residues. The DNA for the CDR3 is TGTGCCAGCAGCTTAGGGGGCCCTGGCTACACCTTC. It encodes CASSLGGPGYTF.

Only a few counts were recorded for this clonotype. The V gene is TRBV3-1, the J gene TRBJ2-2; 13 nucleotides agree with TRBD2. V shed 4 bases and J 4 bases; nucleotides not matched to a gene: 6. CDR1 is LGHDT and CDR2 is YNNKEL in the germline V gene (reference sequence). This CDR3 has 17 residues. Here the CDR3 reads CASSPNRLAGGTGELFF. CDR3 nucleotides: TGTGCCAGCAGCCCAAACCGACTAGCGGGAGGCACCGGGGAGCTGTTTTTT.

This clonotype was seen repeatedly, ten times or more. V usage is TRBV2 and J usage is TRBJ1-5; D is undetermined. Germline lookup yields CDR1 SNHLY and CDR2 FYNNEI. The CDR3 totals 13 residues. The V end was cut by 9 bases, the J end by 3 bases, with 12 bases between. DNA of the CDR3: TGTGCCAGTAAGAGGGATTTCAATCAGCCCCAGCATTTT. Its protein product is CASKRDFNQPQHF.

The table lists this clonotype with a few counts. This chain uses TRBV27 with TRBJ2-7; D unclear. Germline values: CDR1 MNHEY, CDR2 SMNVEV (reference sequence). Trimming removed 4 bases from V and 0 bases from J, with 13 bases in between. CDR3 length equals 15 residues. The CDR3 sequence: CASSSVAASSYEQYF. The CDR3 DNA is TGTGCCAGCAGTTCGGTTGCGGCAAGCTCCTACGAGCAGTACTTC.

The CDR3: CATSRIGTPEQFF. The CDR3 coding sequence is TGTGCCACCAGCAGGATCGGGACACCCGAGCAGTTCTTC. This chain connects TRBV15 to TRBJ2-1; tentative D call: TRBD1 (6 bases). CDR1 and CDR2 from the germline V gene are LNHNV and YYDKDF (reference sequence). The V end lost 3 bases, the J end lost 10 bases, and 13 bases lay between the germline ends. CDR3 length: 13 amino acids.

This clonotype was seen a handful of times. CDR3 in amino acids: CASSLYGGTNEQFF. CDR3 bases: TGTGCCAGCAGTTTGTACGGCGGTACCAATGAGCAGTTCTTC. This rearrangement joins TRBV12-3 or TRBV12-4 to TRBJ2-1; D is ambiguous. Trimming cost V 3 bases and J 6 bases, with 12 bases left between them. This CDR3 comprises 14 residues.

This clonotype was seen at least ten times. This chain links TRBV5-6 with TRBJ1-2; tentatively, D is TRBD1 (5 bases). CDR3 length: 13 residues. Germline V gene lookup returns CDR1 SGHDT and CDR2 YYEEEE. V was shortened by 4 bases and J by 4 bases, with 11 bases between the two germline ends. The CDR3 spells CASSPGSSYGYTF. The CDR3 region has the DNA TGTGCCAGCAGCCCAGGGTCCAGCTATGGCTACACCTTC.

The CDR3 is CSARPGLAGLETQYF. In nucleotides, the CDR3 is TGCAGTGCTAGACCGGGACTAGCGGGACTGGAGACCCAGTACTTC. V and J are TRBV20-1 and TRBJ2-5; 13 bases line up with TRBD2. The CDR3 consists of 15 residues. The V gene end was trimmed by 2 bases and the J gene end by 5 bases; junction bases not matched to a gene: 5. Germline values: CDR1 DFQATT, CDR2 SNEGSKA (reference sequence).

This clonotype was observed many times. This rearrangement joins TRBV27 to TRBJ1-1, with D perhaps TRBD1 (6 bases). Germline V gene lookup returns CDR1 MNHEY and CDR2 SMNVEV (reference sequence). V was shortened by 9 bases and J by 3 bases, with 14 bases between the two germline ends. The CDR3 runs to 13 residues. The CDR3 sequence: CASSTGSYTEAFF. The DNA of the CDR3 is TGTGCCAGTTCGACAGGTAGTTACACTGAAGCTTTCTTT.